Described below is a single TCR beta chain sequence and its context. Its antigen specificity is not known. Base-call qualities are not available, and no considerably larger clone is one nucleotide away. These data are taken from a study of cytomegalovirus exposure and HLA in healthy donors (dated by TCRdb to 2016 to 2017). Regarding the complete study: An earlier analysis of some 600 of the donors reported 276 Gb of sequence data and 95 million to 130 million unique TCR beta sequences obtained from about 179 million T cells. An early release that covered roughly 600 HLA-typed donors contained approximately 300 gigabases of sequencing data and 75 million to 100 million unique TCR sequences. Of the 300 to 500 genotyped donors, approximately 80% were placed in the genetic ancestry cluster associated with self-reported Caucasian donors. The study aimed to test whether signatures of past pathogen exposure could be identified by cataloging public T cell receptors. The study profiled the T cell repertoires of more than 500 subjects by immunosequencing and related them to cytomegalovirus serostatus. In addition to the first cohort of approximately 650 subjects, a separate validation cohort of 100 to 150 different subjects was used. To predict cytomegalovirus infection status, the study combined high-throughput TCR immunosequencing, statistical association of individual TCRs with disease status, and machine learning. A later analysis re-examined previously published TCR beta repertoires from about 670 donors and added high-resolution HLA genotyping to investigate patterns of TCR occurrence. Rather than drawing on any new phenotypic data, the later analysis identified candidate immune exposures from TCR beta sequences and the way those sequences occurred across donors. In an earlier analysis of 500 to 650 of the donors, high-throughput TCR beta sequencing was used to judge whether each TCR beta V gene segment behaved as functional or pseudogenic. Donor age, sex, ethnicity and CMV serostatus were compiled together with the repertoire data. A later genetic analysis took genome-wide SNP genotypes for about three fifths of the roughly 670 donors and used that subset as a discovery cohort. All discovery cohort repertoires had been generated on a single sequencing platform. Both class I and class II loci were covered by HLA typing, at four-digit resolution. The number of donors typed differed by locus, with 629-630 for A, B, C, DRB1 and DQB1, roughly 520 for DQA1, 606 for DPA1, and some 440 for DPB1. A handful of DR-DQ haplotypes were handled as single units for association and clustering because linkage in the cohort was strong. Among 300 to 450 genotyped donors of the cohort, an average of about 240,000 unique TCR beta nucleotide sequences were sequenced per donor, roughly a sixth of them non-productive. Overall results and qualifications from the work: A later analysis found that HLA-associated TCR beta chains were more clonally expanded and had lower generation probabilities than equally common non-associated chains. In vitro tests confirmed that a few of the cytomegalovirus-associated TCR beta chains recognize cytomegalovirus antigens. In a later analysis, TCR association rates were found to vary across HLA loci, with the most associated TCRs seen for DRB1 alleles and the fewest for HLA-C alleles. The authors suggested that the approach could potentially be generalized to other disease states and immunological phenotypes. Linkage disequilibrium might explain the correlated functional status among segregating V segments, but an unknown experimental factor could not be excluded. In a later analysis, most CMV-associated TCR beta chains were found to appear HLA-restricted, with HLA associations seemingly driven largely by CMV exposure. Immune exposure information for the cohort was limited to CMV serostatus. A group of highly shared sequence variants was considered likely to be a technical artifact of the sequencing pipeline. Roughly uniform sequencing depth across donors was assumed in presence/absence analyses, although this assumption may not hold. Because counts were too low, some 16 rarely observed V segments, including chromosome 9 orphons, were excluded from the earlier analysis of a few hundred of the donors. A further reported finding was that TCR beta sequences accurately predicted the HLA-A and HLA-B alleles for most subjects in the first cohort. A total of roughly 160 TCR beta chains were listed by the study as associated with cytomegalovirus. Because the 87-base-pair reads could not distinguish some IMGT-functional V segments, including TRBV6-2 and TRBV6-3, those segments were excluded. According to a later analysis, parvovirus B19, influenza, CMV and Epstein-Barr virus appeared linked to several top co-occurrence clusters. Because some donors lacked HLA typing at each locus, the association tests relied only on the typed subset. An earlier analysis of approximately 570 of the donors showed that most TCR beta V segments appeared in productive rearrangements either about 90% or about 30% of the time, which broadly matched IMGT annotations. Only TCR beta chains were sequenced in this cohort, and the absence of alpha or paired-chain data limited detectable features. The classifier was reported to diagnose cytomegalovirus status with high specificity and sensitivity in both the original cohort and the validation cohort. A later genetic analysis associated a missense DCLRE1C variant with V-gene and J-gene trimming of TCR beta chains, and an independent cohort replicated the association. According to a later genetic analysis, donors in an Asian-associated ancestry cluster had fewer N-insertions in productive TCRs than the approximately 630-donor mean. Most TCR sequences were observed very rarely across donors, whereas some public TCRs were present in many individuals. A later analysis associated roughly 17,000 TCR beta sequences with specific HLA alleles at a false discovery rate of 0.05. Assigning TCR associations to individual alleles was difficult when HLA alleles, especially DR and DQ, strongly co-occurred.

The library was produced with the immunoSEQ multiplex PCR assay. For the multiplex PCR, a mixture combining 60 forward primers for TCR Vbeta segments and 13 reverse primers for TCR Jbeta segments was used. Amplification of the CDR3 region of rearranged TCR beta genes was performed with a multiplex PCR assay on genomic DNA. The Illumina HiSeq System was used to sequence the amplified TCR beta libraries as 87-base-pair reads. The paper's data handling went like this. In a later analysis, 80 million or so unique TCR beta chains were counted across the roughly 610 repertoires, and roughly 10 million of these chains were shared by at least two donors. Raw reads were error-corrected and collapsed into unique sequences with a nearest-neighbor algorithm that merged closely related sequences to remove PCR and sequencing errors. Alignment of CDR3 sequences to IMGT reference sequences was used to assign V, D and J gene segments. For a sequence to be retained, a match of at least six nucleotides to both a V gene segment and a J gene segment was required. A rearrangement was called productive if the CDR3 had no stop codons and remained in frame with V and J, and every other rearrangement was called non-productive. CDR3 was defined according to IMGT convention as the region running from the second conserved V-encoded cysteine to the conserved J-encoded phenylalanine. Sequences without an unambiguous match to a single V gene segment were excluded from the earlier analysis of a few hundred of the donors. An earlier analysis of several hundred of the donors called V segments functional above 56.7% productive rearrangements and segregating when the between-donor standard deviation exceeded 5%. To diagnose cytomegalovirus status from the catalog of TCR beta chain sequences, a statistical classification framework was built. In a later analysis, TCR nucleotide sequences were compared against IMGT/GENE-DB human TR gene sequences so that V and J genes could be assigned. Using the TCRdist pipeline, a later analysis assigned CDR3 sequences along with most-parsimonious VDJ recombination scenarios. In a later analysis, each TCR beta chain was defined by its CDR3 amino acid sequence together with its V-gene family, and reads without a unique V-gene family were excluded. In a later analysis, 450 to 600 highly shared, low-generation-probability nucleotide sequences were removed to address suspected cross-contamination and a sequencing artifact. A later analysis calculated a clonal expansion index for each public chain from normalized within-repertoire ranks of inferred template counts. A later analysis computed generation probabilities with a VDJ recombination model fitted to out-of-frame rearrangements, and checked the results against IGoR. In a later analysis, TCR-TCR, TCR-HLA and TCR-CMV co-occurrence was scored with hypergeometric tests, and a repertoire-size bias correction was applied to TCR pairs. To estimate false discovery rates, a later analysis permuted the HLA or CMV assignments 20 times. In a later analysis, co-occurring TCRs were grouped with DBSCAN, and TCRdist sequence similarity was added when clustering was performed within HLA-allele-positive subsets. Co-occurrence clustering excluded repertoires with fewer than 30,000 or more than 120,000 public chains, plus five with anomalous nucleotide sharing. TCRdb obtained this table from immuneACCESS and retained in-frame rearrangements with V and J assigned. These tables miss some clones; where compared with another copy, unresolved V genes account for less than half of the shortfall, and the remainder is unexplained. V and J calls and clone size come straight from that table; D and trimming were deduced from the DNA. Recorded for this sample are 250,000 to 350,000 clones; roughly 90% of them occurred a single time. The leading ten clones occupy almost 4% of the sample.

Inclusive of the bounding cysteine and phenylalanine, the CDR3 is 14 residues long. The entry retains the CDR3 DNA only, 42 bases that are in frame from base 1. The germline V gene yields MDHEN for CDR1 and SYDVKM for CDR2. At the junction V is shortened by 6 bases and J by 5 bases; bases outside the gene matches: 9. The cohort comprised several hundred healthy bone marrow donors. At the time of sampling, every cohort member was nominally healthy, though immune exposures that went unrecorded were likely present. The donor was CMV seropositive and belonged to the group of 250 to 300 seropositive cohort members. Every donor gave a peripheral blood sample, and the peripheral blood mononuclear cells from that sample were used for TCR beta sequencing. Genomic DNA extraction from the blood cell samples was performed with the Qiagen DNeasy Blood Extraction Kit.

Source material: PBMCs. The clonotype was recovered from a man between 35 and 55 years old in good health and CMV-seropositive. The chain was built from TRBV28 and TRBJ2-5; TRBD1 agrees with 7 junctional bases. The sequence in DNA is TGTGCCAGCAGCAACTCGGACAGGAGCGAGACCCAGTACTTC. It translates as CASSNSDRSETQYF.